These 8 T cell receptor beta chains share one sample of origin, sequenced in a study of OX40 agonist ivuxolimab in advanced cancers. Libraries were made using the immunoSEQ multiplex PCR assay. In its TCRdb copy, this immuneACCESS table keeps in-frame sequences only and misses some clones. Where compared with another copy, unresolved V genes explain less than half of these, and the others have no known cause. The sample includes some 90,000 clones, with approximately 87% observed a single time. The top ten clonotypes cover more than 4% of the sample. Sample: CD4+ or CD8+ T cells sorted from blood, taken in a trial of the OX40 agonist ivuxolimab. These receptors were taken from an adult with an advanced solid tumor such as melanoma, head and neck, liver or kidney cancer.

This clone was counted a few times. This sequence joins TRBV11-3 and TRBJ2-2; a weak D match, TRBD2 (6 bases). This CDR3 spans 17 amino acids. Trimming took 4 bases from V and 6 from J, leaving 21 bases between them. Germline assignment: CDR1 SGHNT and CDR2 YENEEA. The CDR3 nucleotides read TGTGCCAGCAGCTCCCCCCGACTAGTACGTTCCGCCGGGGAGCTGTTTTTT. Amino acids: CASSSPRLVRSAGELFF.

The chain uses TRBV27 and TRBJ1-2; perhaps TRBD1 as D (5 bases). Trimming cost V 2 bases and J 7 bases, with 20 bases left between them. CDR3 length: 16 amino acids. Germline CDR1 and CDR2: MNHEY and SMNVEV (reference sequence). DNA of the CDR3: TGTGCCAGCAGTTTAAGTAGCAGTGGAGGGACTGGTGGCTACACCTTC. Translation: CASSLSSSGGTGGYTF.

V usage is TRBV5-1 and J usage is TRBJ1-4; D ambiguous. The length of the CDR3 is 14 residues. V was clipped by 7 bases and J by 2 bases, with 12 bases between them. Per germline, CDR1 SGHRS and CDR2 YFSETQ. CDR3 residues: CASYEGSTNEKLFF. The CDR3 region has the DNA TGCGCCAGCTACGAAGGAAGCACTAATGAAAAACTGTTTTTT.

The chain carries TRBV9 and TRBJ2-1; 12 nucleotides agree with TRBD2. Germline assignment: CDR1 SGDLS and CDR2 YYNGEE. The CDR3 extends over 18 amino acids. Unmatched junction bases numbered 8, after V lost 0 bases and J lost 4 bases. CDR3: CASSVGLGLAGQYNEQFF. CDR3 sequence (DNA): TGTGCCAGCAGCGTAGGCCTAGGACTAGCGGGGCAATACAATGAGCAGTTCTTC.

The gene calls are TRBV5-6 and TRBJ2-7, with 10 bases identical to TRBD2. V gave up 1 base and J gave up 3 bases; unmatched junction bases: 4. Germline V lookup: CDR1 SGHDT, CDR2 YYEEEE. The CDR3 totals 15 residues. CDR3 loop: CASSLPGLAIYEQYF. In DNA, the CDR3 is TGTGCCAGCAGCTTGCCGGGACTAGCGATCTACGAGCAGTACTTC.

Turning to this clone: Additional DNA sequences in this sample encode the identical CDR3. The rearrangement uses TRBV2 and TRBJ2-7, with 7 bases fitting TRBD1. The CDR3 runs to 12 residues. CDR1 is SNHLY, CDR2 FYNNEI, per germline. V lost 7 bases to trimming and J lost 6 bases; unmatched junction nucleotides: 6. CDR3 coding DNA: TGTGCCAGCAACGTAGGACAGGCCGAGCAGTACTTC. The encoded protein is CASNVGQAEQYF.

This chain joins TRBV7-9 and TRBJ2-2; D not certain. The CDR3 is 16 amino acids. Germline lookup yields CDR1 SEHNR and CDR2 FQNEAQ (reference sequence). The V end was cut by 1 base, the J end by 1 base, with 10 bases between. CDR3 DNA: TGTGCCAGCAGCTTAGGTAGCTACGGGAACACCGGGGAGCTGTTTTTT. It codes for CASSLGSYGNTGELFF.

The chain combines TRBV6-5 with TRBJ2-7; no definite D call. Per germline, CDR1 MNHEY and CDR2 SVGAGI. V was clipped by 4 bases and J by 2 bases, with 12 bases between them. CDR3 length: 14 residues. The DNA of the CDR3 is TGTGCCAGCAGTTTAAGTTCGTTAACCTACGAGCAGTACTTC. This sequence encodes CASSLSSLTYEQYF.